This is a list of T cell receptor beta chains from one sample in a study of identical twins. TCRdb analysed the 5' RACE reads with MiXCR anew, one entry per CDR3 protein. This table holds 450,000 or so distinct CDR3 sequences, 20% to 25% found once. These data also featured in a second study, about T cells expressing NK-cell markers.

Sequences were obtained from CD4+ T cells sorted from blood. Every receptor here comes from a woman aged 18 to 35 in good health. The CDR3 runs from the conserved cysteine through the conserved F or W. The order of the fields is J gene, D gene, V gene, clone size, CDR3 DNA, CDR3 protein. The D gene is left open where the match is weak. A row's size may be missing; if present it is once, few, many or a size class.

j_gene: TRBJ1-3
d_gene: TRBD1
v_gene: TRBV6-1
abundance: .
CDR3nt: TGTGCCAGCAGTCGACAGGGGGCTGGAAACACCATATATTTT
CDR3aa: CASSRQGAGNTIYF

j_gene: TRBJ2-7
d_gene: .
v_gene: TRBV7-9
abundance: .
CDR3nt: TGTGCCAGCAGCTTATCCACAGGCCTTAGGTGGGAGCAGTACTTC
CDR3aa: CASSLSTGLRWEQYF

j_gene: TRBJ2-1
d_gene: .
v_gene: TRBV10-3
abundance: few
CDR3nt: TGTGCCATCAGCGCCGGGACCGGGGGCAATGAGCAGTTCTTC
CDR3aa: CAISAGTGGNEQFF

j_gene: TRBJ2-3
d_gene: .
v_gene: TRBV9
abundance: .
CDR3nt: TGTGCCAGCAGCGTAGCAGGAGATACGCAGTATTTT
CDR3aa: CASSVAGDTQYF

j_gene: TRBJ2-7
d_gene: .
v_gene: TRBV5-1
abundance: few
CDR3nt: TGCGCCAGCAGCCCATCAATACAGGGCTACGAGCAGTACTTC
CDR3aa: CASSPSIQGYEQYF

j_gene: TRBJ1-4
d_gene: .
v_gene: TRBV7-2
abundance: few
CDR3nt: TGTGCCAGCAGCCGATCCGAGTATGAAAAACTGTTTTTT
CDR3aa: CASSRSEYEKLFF

j_gene: TRBJ2-7
d_gene: .
v_gene: TRBV7-2
abundance: few
CDR3nt: TGTGCCAGACTAGAGCAGTACTTC
CDR3aa: CARLEQYF

j_gene: TRBJ2-1
d_gene: .
v_gene: TRBV3-1
abundance: .
CDR3nt: TGTGCCAGCAGCCACGCGGGGCCCAATGAGCAGTTCTTC
CDR3aa: CASSHAGPNEQFF

j_gene: TRBJ1-1
d_gene: .
v_gene: TRBV2
abundance: few
CDR3nt: TGTGCCAGCACAGAGAACACTGAAGCTTTCTTT
CDR3aa: CASTENTEAFF

j_gene: TRBJ1-2
d_gene: .
v_gene: TRBV18
abundance: .
CDR3nt: TGTGCCAGCTCACCAGGAGCAGGGGATGGCTACACCTTC
CDR3aa: CASSPGAGDGYTF

j_gene: TRBJ2-7
d_gene: .
v_gene: TRBV7-9
abundance: few
CDR3nt: TGTGCCAGCAGCTTAGAGAACGGGGTGTTGTACTTC
CDR3aa: CASSLENGVLYF

j_gene: TRBJ1-1
d_gene: TRBD1
v_gene: TRBV20-1
abundance: few
CDR3nt: TGCAGTGCCAGGGGACAGGCGAACACTGAAGCTTTCTTT
CDR3aa: CSARGQANTEAFF

j_gene: TRBJ2-6
d_gene: .
v_gene: TRBV5-1
abundance: few
CDR3nt: TGCGCCAGCACCCAGGGGTCTGGGGCCAACGTCCTGACTTTC
CDR3aa: CASTQGSGANVLTF

j_gene: TRBJ2-7
d_gene: TRBD1
v_gene: TRBV7-9
abundance: few
CDR3nt: TGTGCCAGCAGACCCGGGACAGAGACCTACGAGCAGTACTTC
CDR3aa: CASRPGTETYEQYF

j_gene: TRBJ2-7
d_gene: TRBD2
v_gene: TRBV10-3
abundance: .
CDR3nt: TGTGCCATCAGGACTAGCGGGAACTCCTACGAGCAGTACTTC
CDR3aa: CAIRTSGNSYEQYF